This TCR beta chain was captured by sequencing in a study of cytomegalovirus exposure and HLA in healthy donors (dated by TCRdb to the late 2010s). About the investigation overall: A later analysis indicated that the 120 validation repertoires were generated on the platform also employed for the 600 to 750 repertoires of the first cohort. The study aimed to test whether cataloging public T cell receptors could reveal signatures of past pathogen exposure. Besides the first cohort of roughly 640 subjects, a separate validation cohort made up of 90 to 150 different subjects was used. High-throughput TCR immunosequencing, statistical association of individual TCRs with disease status, and machine learning were combined to predict cytomegalovirus infection status.

A word on this clone: Its antigen is unknown. No much larger clone exists at a distance of one base, and base qualities are not known.

CDR1 is given as GTSNPN and CDR2 as SVGIG, both from the germline V gene (reference sequence). V is pruned by 2 bases and J by 2 bases, leaving 5 bases of the junction without a gene match. The CDR3 contains 15 residues, cysteine and phenylalanine counted. The read is trimmed to its CDR3 DNA, 45 bases read in frame from base 1. Receptors were amplified or captured by the immunoSEQ multiplex PCR assay. The authors processed their data as follows. To diagnose cytomegalovirus status from the catalog of TCR beta chain sequences, a statistical classification framework was built. The table comes from immuneACCESS by way of TCRdb, which keeps in-frame sequences with V and J called. Part of the clones is missing from these tables; in studies checked, under half for an unresolved V gene and the rest for unknown reasons. V and J calls and clone size are copied from that table; D and trimming were computed from the DNA. Across this sample there are 50,000 to 80,000 clones, with 95% seen only once. Approximately 5% of the sample rests with the top ten.

Separate from the approximately 700-subject first cohort, the validation cohort of about 130 subjects was the group to which the donors belonged. Findings and caveats that apply to the study as a whole: A few of the identified cytomegalovirus-associated TCR beta chains were confirmed in vitro to be specific for cytomegalovirus antigens. The authors suggested that the approach could potentially be extended to other disease states and immunological phenotypes. In the study, about 150 TCR beta chains were listed as associated with cytomegalovirus. Across donors, most TCR sequences were observed very rarely, whereas some public TCRs were present in many individuals. The classifier was reported to diagnose cytomegalovirus status with high specificity and sensitivity in both the original and validation cohorts. Subsequent analysis determined that TCRs grouped into clusters in the first cohort also showed a tendency toward co-occurrence across the approximately 120 validation repertoires, and approximately 94% of cluster scores exceeded 0. The validation cohort had no HLA typing available for a later analysis, so co-occurrence within that cohort was assessed over all 110 or so repertoires.

The sequence links TRBV30 to TRBJ2-3, with 9 middle bases fitting TRBD1. The TCR comes from a woman younger than 30 in good health and CMV-seropositive. Sequenced sample: PBMCs. The DNA is TGTGCCTGGAGTCCAGGGGACAGGGACACAGATACGCAGTATTTT. Translated, it gives CAWSPGDRDTDTQYF.